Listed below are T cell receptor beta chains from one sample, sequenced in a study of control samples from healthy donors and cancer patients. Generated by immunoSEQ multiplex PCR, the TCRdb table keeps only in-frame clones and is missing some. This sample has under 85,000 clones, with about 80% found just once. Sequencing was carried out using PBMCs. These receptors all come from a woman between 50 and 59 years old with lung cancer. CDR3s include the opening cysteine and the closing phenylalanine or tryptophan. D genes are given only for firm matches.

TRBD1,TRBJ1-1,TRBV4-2,CASSQVRTRDRASTEAFF,TGTGCCAGCAGCCAAGTCCGAACTCGGGACAGGGCTAGCACTGAAGCTTTCTTT
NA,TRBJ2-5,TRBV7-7,CASSRDLQETQYF,TGTGCCAGCAGCCGGGACCTACAAGAGACCCAGTACTTC
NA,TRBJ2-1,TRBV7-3,CASSLTQISEQFF,TGTGCCAGCAGCTTAACCCAGATAAGTGAGCAGTTCTTC
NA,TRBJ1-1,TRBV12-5,CASGPPQGRSTEAFF,TGTGCTAGTGGTCCGCCGCAGGGTAGGAGCACTGAAGCTTTCTTT
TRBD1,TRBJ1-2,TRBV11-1,CASSHSPLDRVYGYTF,TGTGCCAGCAGCCACAGCCCTCTTGACAGGGTGTACGGCTACACCTTC
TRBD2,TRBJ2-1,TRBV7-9,CASSWSGGANNEQFF,TGTGCCAGCAGCTGGAGCGGGGGGGCCAACAATGAGCAGTTCTTC
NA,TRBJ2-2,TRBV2,CASRADILNTGELFF,TGTGCCAGCAGAGCGGACATCTTGAACACCGGGGAGCTGTTTTTT
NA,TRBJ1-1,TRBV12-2,CASRFPISPDSDTEAFF,TGTGCAAGTCGCTTCCCCATCTCTCCGGATTCCGACACTGAAGCTTTCTTT
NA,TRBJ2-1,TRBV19,CASSLRLGAGNEQFF,TGTGCCAGTAGTCTTCGCCTTGGGGCGGGCAATGAGCAGTTCTTC
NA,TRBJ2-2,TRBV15,CATSNTGELFF,TGTGCCACCAGCAACACCGGGGAGCTGTTTTTT
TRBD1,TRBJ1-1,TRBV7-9,CASSLGGTGKGREAFF,TGTGCCAGCAGCTTAGGAGGGACAGGGAAGGGGAGGGAAGCTTTCTTT
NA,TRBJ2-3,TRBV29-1,CSVEGGDTQYF,TGCAGCGTTGAAGGGGGAGATACGCAGTATTTT
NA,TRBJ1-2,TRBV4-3,CASSQEGAYGYTF,TGCGCCAGCAGCCAAGAGGGGGCGTATGGCTACACCTTC
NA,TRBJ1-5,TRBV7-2,CASSLVISGNQPQHF,TGTGCCAGCAGCTTAGTGATCTCTGGCAATCAGCCCCAGCATTTT
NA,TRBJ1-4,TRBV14,CASSQEVVRTGTNEKLFF,TGTGCCAGCAGCCAAGAAGTGGTACGAACAGGAACTAATGAAAAACTGTTTTTT